These 4 T cell receptor beta chains were all obtained from the same sample, sequenced in a study of beta chain features in type 1 diabetes. TCRB transcripts that were expressed got sequenced, as all of the isolated RNA had been reverse transcribed. The data were produced by immunoSEQ multiplex PCR, yet TCRdb's version contains in-frame clones alone and is incomplete. The table includes approximately 140,000 clones, roughly 48% detected once. Material: Tregs from blood. The receptors were gathered from a man between 18 and 35 years old in good health.

The sample holds a few counts of this clone. This chain uses TRBV6-6 with TRBJ2-7; 9 positions match TRBD1. Trimming removed 1 base from V and 3 bases from J; junction bases left unmatched: 1. Germline V lookup: CDR1 MNHNY, CDR2 SVGAGI (reference sequence). This CDR3 has 14 amino acids. The CDR3 nucleotides read TGTGCCAGCAGTTACTTGGACAGGGGCTACGAGCAGTACTTC. As protein: CASSYLDRGYEQYF.

The rearrangement joins TRBV6-5 to TRBJ1-2, with D possibly being TRBD1 (5 bases). Trimming pared 6 bases from V and 2 bases from J, leaving 16 bases between. Germline CDR1 and CDR2: MNHEY and SVGAGI. CDR3 length: 15 amino acids. In nucleotides, the CDR3 is TGTGCCAGCAGCCCACTGGGGCAGAACAACTATGGCTACACCTTC. This translates into CASSPLGQNNYGYTF.

The CDR3: CASSPGRTSLYNEQFF. In nucleotides, the CDR3 is TGTGCCAGCAGCCCGGGCCGGACTAGCCTATACAATGAGCAGTTCTTC. The V call is TRBV7-2, the J call TRBJ2-1, with TRBD2 matching over 8 bases. The V gene end was trimmed by 5 bases and the J gene end by 4 bases; junction bases not matched to a gene: 10. Germline loops: CDR1 SGHTA, CDR2 FQGNSA. This CDR3 has 16 residues.

The chain employs TRBV7-9 and TRBJ2-3; D unclear. The CDR3 sequence is 15 residues long. V lost 3 bases to trimming and J lost 2 bases, with 12 bases between them. Germline V CDR1 and CDR2: SEHNR, FQNEAQ (reference sequence). DNA of the CDR3: TGTGCCAGCAGCTTCCTTGACTTTTTCACAGATACGCAGTATTTT. Residues: CASSFLDFFTDTQYF. The entire variable domain, with the rest obtained from reference TRBV7-9 and TRBJ2-3, is as follows: DTGVSQNPRHKITKRGQNVTFRCDPISEHNRLYWYRQTLGQGPEFLTYFQNEAQLEKSRLLSDRFSAERPKGSFSTLEIQRTEQGDSAMYLCASSFLDFFTDTQYFGPGTRLTVL.